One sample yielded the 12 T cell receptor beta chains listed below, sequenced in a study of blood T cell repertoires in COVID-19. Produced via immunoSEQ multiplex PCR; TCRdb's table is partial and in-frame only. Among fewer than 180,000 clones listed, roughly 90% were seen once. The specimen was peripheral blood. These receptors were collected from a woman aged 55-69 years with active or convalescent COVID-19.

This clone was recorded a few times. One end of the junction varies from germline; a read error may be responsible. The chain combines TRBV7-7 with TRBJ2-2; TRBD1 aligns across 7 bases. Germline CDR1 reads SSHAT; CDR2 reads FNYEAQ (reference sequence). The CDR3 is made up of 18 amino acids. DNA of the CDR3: TGTGCTAGCAGCTTAGCAGGTTACACGGGACAGAGGGCCGGGGAGCTGTTTTTT. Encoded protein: CASSLAGYTGQRAGELFF. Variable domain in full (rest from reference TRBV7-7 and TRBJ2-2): GAGVSQSPRYKVTKRGQDVTLRCDPISSHATLYWYQQALGQGPEFLTYFNYEAQPDKSGLPSDRFSAERPEGSISTLTIQRTEQRDSAMYRCASSLAGYTGQRAGELFFGEGSRLTVL.

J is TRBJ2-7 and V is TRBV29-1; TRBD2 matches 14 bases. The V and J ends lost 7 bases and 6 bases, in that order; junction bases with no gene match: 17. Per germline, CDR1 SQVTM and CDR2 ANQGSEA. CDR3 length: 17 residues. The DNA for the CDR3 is TGCAGCGCATCGACTAGCGGGGGGGCCGCTCTCTTACCCGAGCAGTACTTC. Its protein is CSASTSGGAALLPEQYF.

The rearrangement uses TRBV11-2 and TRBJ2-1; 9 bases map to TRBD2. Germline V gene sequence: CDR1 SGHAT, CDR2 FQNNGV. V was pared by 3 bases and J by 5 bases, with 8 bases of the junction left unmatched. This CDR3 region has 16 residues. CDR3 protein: CASSFVTSGVDNEQFF. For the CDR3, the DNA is TGTGCCAGCAGCTTCGTGACTAGCGGAGTCGACAATGAGCAGTTCTTC. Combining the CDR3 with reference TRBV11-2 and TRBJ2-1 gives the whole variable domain EAGVAQSPRYKIIEKRQSVAFWCNPISGHATLYWYQQILGQGPKLLIQFQNNGVVDDSQLPKDRFSAERLKGVDSTLKIQPAKLEDSAVYLCASSFVTSGVDNEQFFGPGTRLTVL.

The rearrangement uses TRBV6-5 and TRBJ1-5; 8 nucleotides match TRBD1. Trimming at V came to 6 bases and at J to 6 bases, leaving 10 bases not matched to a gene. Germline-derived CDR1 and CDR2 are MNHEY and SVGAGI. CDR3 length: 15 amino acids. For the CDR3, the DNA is TGTGCCAGCAGGAGAGGACAGGGAGGTTCTCAGCCCCAGCATTTT. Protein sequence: CASRRGQGGSQPQHF.

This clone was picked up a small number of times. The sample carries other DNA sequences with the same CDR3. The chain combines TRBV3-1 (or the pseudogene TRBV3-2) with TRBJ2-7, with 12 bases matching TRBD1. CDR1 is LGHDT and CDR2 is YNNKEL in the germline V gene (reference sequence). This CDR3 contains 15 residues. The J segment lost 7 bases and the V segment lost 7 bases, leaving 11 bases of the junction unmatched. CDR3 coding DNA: TGTGCCAGCACCCCCTCGGGACAGGGGGCTAGAGAGCAGTACTTC. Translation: CASTPSGQGAREQYF.

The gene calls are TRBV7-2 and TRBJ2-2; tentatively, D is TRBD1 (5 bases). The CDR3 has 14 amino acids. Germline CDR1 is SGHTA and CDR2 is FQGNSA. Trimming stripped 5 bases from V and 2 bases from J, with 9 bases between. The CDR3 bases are TGTGCCAGCAGCCTGAGGACAAACACCGGGGAGCTGTTTTTT. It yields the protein CASSLRTNTGELFF. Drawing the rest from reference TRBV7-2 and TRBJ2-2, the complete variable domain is GAGVSQSPSNKVTEKGKDVELRCDPISGHTALYWYRQSLGQGLEFLIYFQGNSAPDKSGLPSDRFSAERTGGSVSTLTIQRTQQEDSAVYLCASSLRTNTGELFFGEGSRLTVL.

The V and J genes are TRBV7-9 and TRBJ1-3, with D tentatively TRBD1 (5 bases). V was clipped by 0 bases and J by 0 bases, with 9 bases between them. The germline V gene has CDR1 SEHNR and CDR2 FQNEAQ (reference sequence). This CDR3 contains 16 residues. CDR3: CASSLATVHSGNTIYF. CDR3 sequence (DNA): TGTGCCAGCAGCTTAGCGACAGTTCACTCTGGAAACACCATATATTTT.

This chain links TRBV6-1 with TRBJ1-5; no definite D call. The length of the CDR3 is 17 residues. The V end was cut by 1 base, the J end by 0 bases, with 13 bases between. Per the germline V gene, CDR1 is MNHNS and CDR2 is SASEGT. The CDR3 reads CASSEVRQTNSNQPQHF. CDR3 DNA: TGTGCCAGCAGTGAAGTACGGCAGACTAATAGCAATCAGCCCCAGCATTTT.

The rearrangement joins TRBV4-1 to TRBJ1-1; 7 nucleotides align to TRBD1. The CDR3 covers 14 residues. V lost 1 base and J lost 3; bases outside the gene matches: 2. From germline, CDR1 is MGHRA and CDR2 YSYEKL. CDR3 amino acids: CASSQGRGDTEAFF. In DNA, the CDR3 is TGCGCCAGCAGCCAAGGCAGGGGGGACACTGAAGCTTTCTTT.

The CDR3 here is CSVSAGNQPQHF. CDR3 nucleotide sequence: TGCAGCGTTTCCGCAGGGAATCAGCCCCAGCATTTT. V is TRBV29-1 and J is TRBJ1-5, with D perhaps TRBD1 (5 bases). With 5 bases removed from V and 4 bases from J, the gap between germline ends came to 9 bases. Germline CDR1 is SQVTM and CDR2 is ANQGSEA. The CDR3 totals 12 residues. Full variable domain (rest looked up from reference TRBV29-1 and TRBJ1-5): SAVISQKPSRDICQRGTSLTIQCQVDSQVTMMFWYRQQPGQSLTLIATANQGSEATYESGFVIDKFPISRPNLTFSTLTVSNMSPEDSSIYLCSVSAGNQPQHFGDGTRLSIL.

Here the CDR3 DNA reads TGTGCCAGCAGCTTAGGGACAGGGACTATGGCGCAGTACTTC. Protein product: CASSLGTGTMAQYF. The V and J genes are TRBV7-8 and TRBJ2-7; possibly TRBD1 for D (8 bases). Germline V gene data show CDR1 as SGHVS and CDR2 as FQNEAQ. V lost 1 base and J lost 9, with 16 bases in between. This CDR3 has 14 amino acids.

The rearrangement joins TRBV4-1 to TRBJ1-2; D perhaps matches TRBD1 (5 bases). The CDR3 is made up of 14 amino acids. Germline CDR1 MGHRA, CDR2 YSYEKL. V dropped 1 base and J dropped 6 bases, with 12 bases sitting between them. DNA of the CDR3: TGCGCCAGCAGCCAAGTGGGGGGGAACGATGGCTACACCTTC. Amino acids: CASSQVGGNDGYTF.